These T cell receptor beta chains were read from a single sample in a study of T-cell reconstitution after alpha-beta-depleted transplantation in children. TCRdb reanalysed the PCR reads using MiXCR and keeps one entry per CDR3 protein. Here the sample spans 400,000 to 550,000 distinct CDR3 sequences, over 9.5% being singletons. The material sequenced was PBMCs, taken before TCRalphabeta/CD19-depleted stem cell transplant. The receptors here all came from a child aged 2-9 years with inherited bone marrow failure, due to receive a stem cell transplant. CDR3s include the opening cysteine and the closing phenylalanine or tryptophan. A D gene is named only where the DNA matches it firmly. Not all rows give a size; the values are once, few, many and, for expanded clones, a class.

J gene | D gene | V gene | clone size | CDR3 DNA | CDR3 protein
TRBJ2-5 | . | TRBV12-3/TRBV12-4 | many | TGTGCCAGCAGTTTGCGGTTGTCACGACACCGGGAGACCCAGTACTTC | CASSLRLSRHRETQYF
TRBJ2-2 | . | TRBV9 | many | TGTGCCAGCAGCGTAGACCCCACCGGGGAGCTGTTTTTT | CASSVDPTGELFF
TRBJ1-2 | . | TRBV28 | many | TGTGCCAGCAGCGACACAGGCCAACTCCCCTATGGCTACACCTTC | CASSDTGQLPYGYTF
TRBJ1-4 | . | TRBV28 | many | TGTGCCAGCAGTTTTAGTGCAACTAATGAAAAACTGTTTTTT | CASSFSATNEKLFF
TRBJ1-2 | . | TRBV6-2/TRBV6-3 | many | TGTGCCAGCAGGATGAGACCGACAGGAAACCCCTATGGCTACACCTTC | CASRMRPTGNPYGYTF
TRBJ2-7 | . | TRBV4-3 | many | TGCGCCAGCAGCCAAGTCTCAACAACAGGTTCCTACGAGCAGTACTTC | CASSQVSTTGSYEQYF
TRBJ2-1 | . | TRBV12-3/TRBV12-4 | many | TGTGCCAGCAGTTCTTACTCCTACAATGAGCAGTTCTTC | CASSSYSYNEQFF
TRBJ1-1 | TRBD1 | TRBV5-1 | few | TGCGCCAGCAGCTTACGACAGGGGGTACAAGCTTTCTTT | CASSLRQGVQAFF
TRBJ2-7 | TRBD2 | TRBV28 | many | TGTGCCAGCAGTGACCTAGGGAGGGTGGAGTTCGAGCAGTACTTC | CASSDLGRVEFEQYF
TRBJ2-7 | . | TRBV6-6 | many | TGTGCCAGCAGTTACTCGAACTACGAGCAGTACTTC | CASSYSNYEQYF
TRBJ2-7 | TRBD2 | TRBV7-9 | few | TGTGCCAGCAGCTTTTATAGCGGGGGCCCCTACGAGCAGTACTTC | CASSFYSGGPYEQYF
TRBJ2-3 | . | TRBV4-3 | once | TGCGCCAGCAGCCAAGAACACTGGTTGGGCACAGATACGCAGTATTTT | CASSQEHWLGTDTQYF
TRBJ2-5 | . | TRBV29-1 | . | TGCAGCGCCTTCAGAAGGGGCGATTTTGAGACCCAGTACTTC | CSAFRRGDFETQYF
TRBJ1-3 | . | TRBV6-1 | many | TGTGCCAGCAGTCCGCCCGGACGGACGGACACCATATATTTT | CASSPPGRTDTIYF
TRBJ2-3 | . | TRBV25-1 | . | TGTGCCAGCGAGGTAATCGCAGCAGGTACGCAGTATTTT | CASEVIAAGTQYF
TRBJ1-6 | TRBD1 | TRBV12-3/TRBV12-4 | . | TGTGCCAGCAGCTGGACAGGGGGCGTTTATAATTCACCCCTCCACTTT | CASSWTGGVYNSPLHF
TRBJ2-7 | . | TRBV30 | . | TGTGCCTGGGGGCTTTTTCTGACCTACGAGCAGTACTTC | CAWGLFLTYEQYF
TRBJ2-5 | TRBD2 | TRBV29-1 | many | TGCAGCGTACTAGGAGTAGCGGGAGTAGAGACCCAGTACTTC | CSVLGVAGVETQYF
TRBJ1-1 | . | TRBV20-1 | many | TGCAGTGCTAGAGATACTGGAGCCACCTTGGAAGCTTTCTTT | CSARDTGATLEAFF
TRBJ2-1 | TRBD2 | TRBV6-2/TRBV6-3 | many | TGTGCCAGCAGTCACCTAGCGGGACTCTCCTACAATGAGCAGTTCTTC | CASSHLAGLSYNEQFF
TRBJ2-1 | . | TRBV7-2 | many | TGTGCCAGCAGCCACACCTACACTGAGCAGTTCTTC | CASSHTYTEQFF
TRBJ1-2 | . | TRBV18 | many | TGTGCCAGCTCACTCGATACCCGGACGGCTTGGGGCTACACCTTC | CASSLDTRTAWGYTF
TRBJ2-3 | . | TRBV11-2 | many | TGTGCCAGCGGAATGGCGGGAAGGAGGTCAGATACGCAGTATTTT | CASGMAGRRSDTQYF
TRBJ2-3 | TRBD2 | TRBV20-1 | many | TGCAGTGCTATAGCGGGAGCCTCAGATACGCAGTATTTT | CSAIAGASDTQYF
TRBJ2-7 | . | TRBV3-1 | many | TGTGCCAGCAGCCACCCTCCCGCATACGAGCAGTACTTC | CASSHPPAYEQYF
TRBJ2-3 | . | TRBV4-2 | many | TGTGCCAGCAGCAGGGCCTATTCTAGCACAGATACGCAGTATTTT | CASSRAYSSTDTQYF
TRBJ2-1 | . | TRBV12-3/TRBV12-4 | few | TGTGCCAGCGTCGCCGGGACCCACAATGAGCAGTTCTTC | CASVAGTHNEQFF
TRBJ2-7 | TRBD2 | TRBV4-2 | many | TGTGCCAGCAGCCAAGTGGGGTTAGCGGGAGAGGACGAGCAGTACTTC | CASSQVGLAGEDEQYF
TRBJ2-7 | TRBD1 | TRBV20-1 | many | TGCAGTTCGGGACAGGGAAACTACGAGCAGTACTTC | CSSGQGNYEQYF
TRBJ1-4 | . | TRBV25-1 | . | TGTGCCAGCAGTGATGGGGGGGGGGATTCTGAAAAACTGTTTTTT | CASSDGGGDSEKLFF
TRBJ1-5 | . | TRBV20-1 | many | TGCAGTGCTAGAAAAACAGCATCTAATCAGCCCCAGCATTTT | CSARKTASNQPQHF
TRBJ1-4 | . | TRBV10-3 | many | TGTGCCATCAGTGAAGAAAGGGAAAAACTGTTTTTT | CAISEEREKLFF
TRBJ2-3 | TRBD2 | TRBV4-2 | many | TGTGCCAGCAGCCCGGGACTAGCGGGAGGACCTAGCACAGATACGCAGTATTTT | CASSPGLAGGPSTDTQYF
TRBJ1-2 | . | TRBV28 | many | TGTGCCAGCAGTAATATCCGGGGCGCACTCTATGGCTACACCTTC | CASSNIRGALYGYTF
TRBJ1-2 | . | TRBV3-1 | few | TGTGCCAGCAGCCAAGATCCGGTCTATGGCTACACCTTC | CASSQDPVYGYTF
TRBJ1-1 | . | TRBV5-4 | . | TGTGCCAGCAGCTTGGTGAAAAGGGGTGGTAGGACTGAAGCTTTCTTT | CASSLVKRGGRTEAFF
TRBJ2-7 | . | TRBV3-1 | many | TGTGCCAGCAGCCAAACAGGGTTCTACGAGCAGTACTTC | CASSQTGFYEQYF
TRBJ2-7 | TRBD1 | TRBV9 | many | TGTGCCAGCAGCGTGACAGGGGCCCCCTCCTACGAGCAGTACTTC | CASSVTGAPSYEQYF
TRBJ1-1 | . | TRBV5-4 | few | TGTGCCAGCAGCGCCAACCAGCGGCGTGAAACTTTCTTT | CASSANQRRETFF
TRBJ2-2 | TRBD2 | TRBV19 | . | TGTGCCAGTAGTTCGGGACTAGCGGAGCTGTTTTTT | CASSSGLAELFF
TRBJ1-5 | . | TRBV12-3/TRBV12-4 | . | TGTGCCAGCAGTAGACAGGCGGTTTATAGCAATCAGCCCCAGCATTTT | CASSRQAVYSNQPQHF
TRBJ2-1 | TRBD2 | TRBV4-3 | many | TGCGCCAGCAGCCAAGAGACTAGCGGGAGGGCCCAGGAGCAGTTCTTC | CASSQETSGRAQEQFF
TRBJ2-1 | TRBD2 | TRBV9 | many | TGTGCCAGCAGCGTACTAGCGGGAGTTTACAATGAGCAGTTCTTC | CASSVLAGVYNEQFF
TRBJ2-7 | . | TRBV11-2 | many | TGTGCCAGCAGCACCAGTGGCGAGCAGTACTTC | CASSTSGEQYF
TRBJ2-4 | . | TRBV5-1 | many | TGCGCCAGCAGCTTGGAGGGTAACATTCAGTACTTC | CASSLEGNIQYF
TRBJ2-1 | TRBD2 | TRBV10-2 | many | TGCGCCAGCAACCTAGCGGGAGGGCCAGGGGAGCAGTTCTTC | CASNLAGGPGEQFF
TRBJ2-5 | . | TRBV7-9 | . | TGTGCCAGCAGTAACCAGGGGGAGACCCAGTACTTC | CASSNQGETQYF
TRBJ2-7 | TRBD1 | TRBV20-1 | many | TGCAGTGCTGGACAGGGGGCTTTCTACGAGCAGTACTTC | CSAGQGAFYEQYF
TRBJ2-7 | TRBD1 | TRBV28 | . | TGTGGGACCGGGACAGGGCTCTACGAGCAGTACTTC | CGTGTGLYEQYF
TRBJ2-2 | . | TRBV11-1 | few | TGTGCCAGCAGCTTCCCCCGGCGGGGCCTAACTATAGAATCGAACACCGGGGAGCTGTTTTTT | CASSFPRRGLTIESNTGELFF
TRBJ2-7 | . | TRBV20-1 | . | TGCAGTGCTAGAGAAGCAGGGCGGCAACGGAGCTCCTACGAGCAGTACTTC | CSAREAGRQRSSYEQYF
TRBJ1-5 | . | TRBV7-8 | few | TGTGCCAGCAGCCCGACCGCCAACAAAGGGCCCCAGCATTTT | CASSPTANKGPQHF
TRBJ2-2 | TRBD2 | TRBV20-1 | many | TGCAGTGCCCGCCCTGGACTAGCGGGCACCGGGGAGCTGTTTTTT | CSARPGLAGTGELFF
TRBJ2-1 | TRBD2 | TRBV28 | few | TGTGCCAGCAGATCCGGGACTACGCCCTTGGGTGAGCAGTTCTTC | CASRSGTTPLGEQFF
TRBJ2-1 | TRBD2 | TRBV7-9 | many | TGTGCCAGCGGGGGCGGACTAGCGCCAAATGAGCAGTTCTTC | CASGGGLAPNEQFF